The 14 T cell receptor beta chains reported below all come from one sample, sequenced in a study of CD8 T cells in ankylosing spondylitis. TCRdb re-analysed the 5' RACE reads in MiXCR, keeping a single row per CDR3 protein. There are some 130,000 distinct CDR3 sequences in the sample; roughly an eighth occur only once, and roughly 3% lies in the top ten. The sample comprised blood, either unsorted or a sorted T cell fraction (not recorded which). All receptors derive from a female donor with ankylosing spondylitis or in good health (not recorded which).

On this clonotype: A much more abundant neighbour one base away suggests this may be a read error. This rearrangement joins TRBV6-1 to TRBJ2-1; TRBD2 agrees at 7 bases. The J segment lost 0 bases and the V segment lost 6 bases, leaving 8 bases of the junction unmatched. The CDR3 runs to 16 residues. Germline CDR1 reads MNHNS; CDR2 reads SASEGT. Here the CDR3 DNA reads TGTGCCAGCAGCCGCGGGGGAAAAGGCTCCTACAATGAGCAGTTCTTC. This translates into CASSRGGKGSYNEQFF.

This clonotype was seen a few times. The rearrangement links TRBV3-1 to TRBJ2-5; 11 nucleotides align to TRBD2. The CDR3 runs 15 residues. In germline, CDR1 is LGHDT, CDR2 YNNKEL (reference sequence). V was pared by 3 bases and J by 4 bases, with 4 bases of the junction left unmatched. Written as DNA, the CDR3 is TGTGCCAGCAGCCATTTAGCGGGAGGGGTAGAGACCCAGTACTTC. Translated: CASSHLAGGVETQYF.

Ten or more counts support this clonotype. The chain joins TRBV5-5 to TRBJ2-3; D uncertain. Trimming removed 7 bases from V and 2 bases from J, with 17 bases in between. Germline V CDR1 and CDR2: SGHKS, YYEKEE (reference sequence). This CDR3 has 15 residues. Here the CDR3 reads CASQRTWTHTDTQYF. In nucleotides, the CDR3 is TGTGCCAGCCAAAGGACGTGGACCCACACAGATACGCAGTATTTT.

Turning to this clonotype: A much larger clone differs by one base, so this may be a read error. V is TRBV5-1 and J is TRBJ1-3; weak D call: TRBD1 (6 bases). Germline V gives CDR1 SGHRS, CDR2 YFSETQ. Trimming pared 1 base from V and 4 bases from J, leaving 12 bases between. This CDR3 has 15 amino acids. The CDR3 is CASSLSLGGGNTIYF. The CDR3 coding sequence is TGCGCCAGCAGCTTGTCATTGGGGGGCGGAAACACCATATATTTT.

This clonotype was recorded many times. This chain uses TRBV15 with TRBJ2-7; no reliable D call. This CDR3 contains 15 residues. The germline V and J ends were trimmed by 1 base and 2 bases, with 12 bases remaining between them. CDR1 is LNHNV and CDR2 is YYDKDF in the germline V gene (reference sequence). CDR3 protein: CATSRAGSQTYEQYF. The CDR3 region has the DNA TGTGCCACCAGCAGAGCTGGATCTCAGACCTACGAGCAGTACTTC. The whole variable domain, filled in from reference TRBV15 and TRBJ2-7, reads DAMVIQNPRYQVTQFGKPVTLSCSQTLNHNVMYWYQQKSSQAPKLLFHYYDKDFNNEADTPDNFQSRRPNTSFCFLDIRSPGLGDTAMYLCATSRAGSQTYEQYFGPGTRLTVT.

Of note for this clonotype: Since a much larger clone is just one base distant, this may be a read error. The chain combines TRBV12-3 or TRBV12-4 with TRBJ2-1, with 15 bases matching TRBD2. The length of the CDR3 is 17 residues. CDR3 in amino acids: CASSPGLAGGPYNERFF. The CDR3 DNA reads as TGTGCCAGCAGCCCCGGACTAGCGGGAGGGCCCTACAATGAGCGGTTCTTC.

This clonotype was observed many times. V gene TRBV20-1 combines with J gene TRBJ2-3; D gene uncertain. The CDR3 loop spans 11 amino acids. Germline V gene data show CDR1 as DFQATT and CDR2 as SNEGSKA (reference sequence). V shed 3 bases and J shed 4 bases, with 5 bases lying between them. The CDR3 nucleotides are TGCAGTGCTAGGGTTTCAGATACGCAGTATTTT. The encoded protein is CSARVSDTQYF.

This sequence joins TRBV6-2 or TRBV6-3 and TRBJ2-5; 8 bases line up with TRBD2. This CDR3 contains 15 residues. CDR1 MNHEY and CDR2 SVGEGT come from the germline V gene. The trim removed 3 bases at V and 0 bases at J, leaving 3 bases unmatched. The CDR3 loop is CASSYTSGNQETQYF. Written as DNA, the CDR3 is TGTGCCAGCAGTTATACTAGCGGAAACCAAGAGACCCAGTACTTC.

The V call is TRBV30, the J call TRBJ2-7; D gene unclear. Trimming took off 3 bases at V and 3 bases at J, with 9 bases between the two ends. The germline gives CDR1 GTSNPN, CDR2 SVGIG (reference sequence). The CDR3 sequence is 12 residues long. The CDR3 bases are TGTGCCTGGAGATCAGGATTCTACGAGCAGTACTTC. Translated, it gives CAWRSGFYEQYF.

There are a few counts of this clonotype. CDR3 sequence reads: CASSSGRRGLTDTQYF. The CDR3 region has the DNA TGTGCCAGCAGTTCAGGACGGCGGGGGCTCACAGATACGCAGTATTTT. The chain has TRBV7-6 and TRBJ2-3, with D maybe TRBD2 (7 bases). Germline V gene lookup returns CDR1 SGHVS and CDR2 FNYEAQ. The CDR3 sequence is 16 residues long. V lost 6 bases and J 2 bases, leaving 18 bases between the germline ends.

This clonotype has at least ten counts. CDR3 in DNA: TGTGCCAGCAGTTACGTGGGCAGGGGGCTCTACGAGCAGTACTTC. Translating gives CASSYVGRGLYEQYF. The rearrangement joins TRBV6-5 to TRBJ2-7; 8 bases map to TRBD1. The CDR3 consists of 15 residues. Germline CDR1 reads MNHEY; CDR2 reads SVGAGI. Trimming took 2 bases from V and 3 from J; bases not matched to a gene: 6.

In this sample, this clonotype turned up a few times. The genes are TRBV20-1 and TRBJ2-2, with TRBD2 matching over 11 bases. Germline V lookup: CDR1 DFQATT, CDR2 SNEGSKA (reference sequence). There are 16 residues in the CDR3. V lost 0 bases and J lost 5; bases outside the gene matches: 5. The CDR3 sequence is CSARDILAGETGELFF. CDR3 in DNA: TGCAGTGCTAGAGACATACTAGCGGGGGAGACCGGGGAGCTGTTTTTT.

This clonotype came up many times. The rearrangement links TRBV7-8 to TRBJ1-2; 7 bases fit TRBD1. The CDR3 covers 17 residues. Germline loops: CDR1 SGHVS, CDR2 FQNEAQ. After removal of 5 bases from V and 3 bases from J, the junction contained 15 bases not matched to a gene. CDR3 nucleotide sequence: TGTGCCAGCAGCGAAATTCGACAGGGTAATACCGACTATGGCTACACCTTC. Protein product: CASSEIRQGNTDYGYTF.

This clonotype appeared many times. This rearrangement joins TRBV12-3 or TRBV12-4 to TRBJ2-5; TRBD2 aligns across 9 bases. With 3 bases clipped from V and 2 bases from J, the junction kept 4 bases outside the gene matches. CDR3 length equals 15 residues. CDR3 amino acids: CASSFRSGGQETQYF. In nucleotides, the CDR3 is TGTGCCAGCAGTTTTCGTAGCGGGGGACAAGAGACCCAGTACTTC.